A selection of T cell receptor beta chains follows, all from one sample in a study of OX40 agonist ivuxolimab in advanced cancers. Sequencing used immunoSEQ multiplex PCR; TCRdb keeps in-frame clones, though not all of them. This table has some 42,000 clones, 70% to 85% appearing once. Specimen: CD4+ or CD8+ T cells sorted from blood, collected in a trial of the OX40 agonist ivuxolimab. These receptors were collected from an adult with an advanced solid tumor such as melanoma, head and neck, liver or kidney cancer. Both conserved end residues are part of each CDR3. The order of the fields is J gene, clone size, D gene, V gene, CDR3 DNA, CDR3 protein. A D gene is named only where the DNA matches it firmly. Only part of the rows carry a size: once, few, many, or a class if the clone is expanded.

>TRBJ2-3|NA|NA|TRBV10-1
TGCGCCAGCAAACTAGAACCGGGGATATCCGATACGCAGTATTTT
CASKLEPGISDTQYF
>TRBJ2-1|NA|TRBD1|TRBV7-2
TGTGCCAGCAGCACCGACAGGGGACCACCCTCATACAATGAGCAGTTCTTC
CASSTDRGPPSYNEQFF
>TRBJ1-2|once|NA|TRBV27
TGTGCCAGCAGTTTTTCGGGTCAAGGCTACACCTTC
CASSFSGQGYTF
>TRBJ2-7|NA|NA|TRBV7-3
TGTGCCAGCAGCCTAGCACCGGGATCTTACGAGCAGTACTTC
CASSLAPGSYEQYF
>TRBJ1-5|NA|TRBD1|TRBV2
TGTGCCAGCAGTGAAGCCGTGGGACAGGGCAGCAATCAGCCCCAGCATTTT
CASSEAVGQGSNQPQHF
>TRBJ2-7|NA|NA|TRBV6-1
TGTGCCAGCAGTGAAGCGGAGCCCGGGCAGTACTTC
CASSEAEPGQYF
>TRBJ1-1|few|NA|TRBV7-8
TGTGCCAGCAGCATCGGGACCGGTATGAACACTGAAGCTTTCTTT
CASSIGTGMNTEAFF
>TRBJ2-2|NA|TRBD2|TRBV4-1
TGCGCCAGCAGCTCTGGCGGGGGGGCGCTGGTCGGGGAGCTGTTTTTT
CASSSGGGALVGELFF
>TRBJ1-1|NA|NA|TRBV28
TGTGCCAGCAGTTCATTCCTGAACACTGAAGCTTTCTTT
CASSSFLNTEAFF
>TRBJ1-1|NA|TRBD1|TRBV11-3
TGTGCCAGCAGCCGCGGTACCGGGACAGGGGGCACTGAAGCTTTCTTT
CASSRGTGTGGTEAFF
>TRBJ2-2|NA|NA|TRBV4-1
TGCGCCAGCACCCCTGGCGGAGGCGCGAACACCGGGGAGCTGTTTTTT
CASTPGGGANTGELFF
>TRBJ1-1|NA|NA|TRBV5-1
TGCGCCAGCAGCTTGGGGGCCGCGGTGGGCACTGAAGCTTTCTTT
CASSLGAAVGTEAFF
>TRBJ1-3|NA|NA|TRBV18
TGTGCCAGCTCACCCCCAGTGGGCACCAGCTCTGGAAACACCATATATTTT
CASSPPVGTSSGNTIYF
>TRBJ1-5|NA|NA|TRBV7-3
TGTGCCAGCACCCCTGATCCAGACAGGAGCAATCAGCCCCAGCATTTT
CASTPDPDRSNQPQHF
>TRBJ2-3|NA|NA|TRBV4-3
TGCGCCAGCAGCCAAGGTCATCTCACAGATACGCAGTATTTT
CASSQGHLTDTQYF
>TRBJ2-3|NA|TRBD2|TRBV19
TGTGCCAGTAGTTCCCACCGAGCGGGGGGTGGAGATACGCAGTATTTT
CASSSHRAGGGDTQYF
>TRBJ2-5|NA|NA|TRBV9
TGTGCCAGCAGCGTTGAGGTCCAAGAGACCCAGTACTTC
CASSVEVQETQYF
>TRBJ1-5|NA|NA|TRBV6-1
TGTGCCAGCAGGGGGGGGGCCGACAATCAGCCCCAGCATTTT
CASRGGADNQPQHF
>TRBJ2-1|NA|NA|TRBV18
TGTGCCAGCTCACCAGGGTTGGGGGTCGATGAGCAGTTCTTC
CASSPGLGVDEQFF
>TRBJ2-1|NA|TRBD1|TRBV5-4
TGTGCCAGCAGTTTGACAGGGGGGTACAATGAGCAGTTCTTC
CASSLTGGYNEQFF
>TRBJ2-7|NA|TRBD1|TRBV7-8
TGTGCCAGCAGCCAAGGGCCGGGGACAGGAGCTCTCTACGAGCAGTACTTC
CASSQGPGTGALYEQYF
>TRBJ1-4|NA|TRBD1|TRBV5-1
TGCGCCAGCAGCCCTAGGACAGGAGGGAATGAAAAACTGTTTTTT
CASSPRTGGNEKLFF
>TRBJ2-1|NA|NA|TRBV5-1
TGCGCCAGCAGGCCAGTTGCAGGCGGGCCCTACAATGAGCAGTTCTTC
CASRPVAGGPYNEQFF
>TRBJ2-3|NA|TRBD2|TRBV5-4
TGTGCCAGCAGCCCTTCTAGCGGGGGTTGGGATACGCAGTATTTT
CASSPSSGGWDTQYF
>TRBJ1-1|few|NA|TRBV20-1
TGCAGTGCTAGGAGAAATCCTGAAGCTTTCTTT
CSARRNPEAFF
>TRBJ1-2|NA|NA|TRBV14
TGTGCCAGCAGTTACGGTGATGGCATGGGTCGACTTGGCTACACCTTC
CASSYGDGMGRLGYTF
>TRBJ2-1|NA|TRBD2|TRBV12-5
TGTGCTAGTGGTTCTTCGGGACTAGCGGGGGGTAGCTCCTACAATGAGCAGTTCTTC
CASGSSGLAGGSSYNEQFF
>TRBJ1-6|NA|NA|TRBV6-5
TGTGCCAGCAGTTACTCTCCCTACCGACTTTCACCCCTCCACTTT
CASSYSPYRLSPLHF
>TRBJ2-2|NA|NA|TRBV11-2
TGTGCCAGCAGCGATAGCTGGAGGGGGGCGGACACCGGGGAGCTGTTTTTT
CASSDSWRGADTGELFF
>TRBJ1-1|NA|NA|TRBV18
TGTGCCAGCTCACCAGTGGGGGGGAACACTGAAGCTTTCTTT
CASSPVGGNTEAFF
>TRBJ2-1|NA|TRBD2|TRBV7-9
TGTGCCAGCAGCGTCTTGACTAGCGGGAGGGCCGGGGAGCAGTTCTTC
CASSVLTSGRAGEQFF
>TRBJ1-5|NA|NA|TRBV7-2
TGTGCCAGCAGCTTCCAGGGGTCTACCTCAGCGGCCCAGCATTTT
CASSFQGSTSAAQHF
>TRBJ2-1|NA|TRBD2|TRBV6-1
TGTGCCAGCAGTGAAGCCCTAGCGGGAGCCCACAATGAGCAGTTCTTC
CASSEALAGAHNEQFF
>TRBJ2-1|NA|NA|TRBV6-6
TGTGCCGGTACGAGCGAGGAGGGGAAGCAGTTCTTC
CAGTSEEGKQFF
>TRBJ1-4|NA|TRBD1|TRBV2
TGTGCCAGCAGTGAAGAGGACAGGGTGGGTGAAAAACTGTTTTTT
CASSEEDRVGEKLFF
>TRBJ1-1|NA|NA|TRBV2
TGTGCCAGCACACCCCTCGGCGGGAACACTGAAGCTTTCTTT
CASTPLGGNTEAFF
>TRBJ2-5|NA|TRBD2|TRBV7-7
TGTGCTAGCTGCCAAGCGGGACAAGAGACCCAGTACTTC
CASCQAGQETQYF
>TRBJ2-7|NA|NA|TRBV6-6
TGTGCCAGCAGTAAACAGTACAGCTACGAGCAGTACTTC
CASSKQYSYEQYF
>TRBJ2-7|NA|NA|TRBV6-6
TGTGCCAGCAGTTACTCGGCACTAGCCTACGAGCAGTACTTC
CASSYSALAYEQYF
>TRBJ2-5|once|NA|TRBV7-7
TGTGCTAGCAGCTTAGTCGCGGGGTCGCAAGAGACCCAGTACTTC
CASSLVAGSQETQYF
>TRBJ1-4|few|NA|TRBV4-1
TGCGCCAGCAGCCTATATTCGACAGCCAAAGAGGAAAAACTGTTTTTT
CASSLYSTAKEEKLFF
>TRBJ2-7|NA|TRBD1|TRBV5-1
TGCGCCAGCAGCTACCGGGACAGGGGCGTCCACGAGCAGTACTTC
CASSYRDRGVHEQYF
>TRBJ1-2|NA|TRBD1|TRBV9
TGTGCCAGCAGCCCTCTGGAAGGAGCCTCGACAGGGCCTAGGGGCTACACCTTC
CASSPLEGASTGPRGYTF
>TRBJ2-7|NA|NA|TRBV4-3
TGCGCCAGCAGCCAAGTCCACCACGGAGAATCCTACGAGCAGTACTTC
CASSQVHHGESYEQYF
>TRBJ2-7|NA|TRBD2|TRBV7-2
TGTGCCAGCAGCTATGGGACTAGCGGGCGCCGCGAGCAGTACTTC
CASSYGTSGRREQYF
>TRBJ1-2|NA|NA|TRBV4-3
TGCGCCAGCAGCCAAGGTACTGTGGGTCGGTATGGCTACACCTTC
CASSQGTVGRYGYTF
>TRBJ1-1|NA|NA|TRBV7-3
TGTGCCAGCAGCTTAAGCGGGACGGCAAACACTGAAGCTTTCTTT
CASSLSGTANTEAFF
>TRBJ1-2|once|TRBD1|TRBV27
TGTGCCAGCAGTTTATCGACAGGGAATGGCTACACCTTC
CASSLSTGNGYTF
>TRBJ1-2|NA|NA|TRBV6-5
TGTGCCAGCAGTTATGGAGGGGGTTTGGGTGGCTACACCTTC
CASSYGGGLGGYTF
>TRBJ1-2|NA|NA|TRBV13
TGTGCCAGCAGCCACCCCGACTATGGCTACACCTTC
CASSHPDYGYTF
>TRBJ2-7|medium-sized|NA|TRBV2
TGTGCCGGCGGGACACGGACCTACGAGCAGTACTTC
CAGGTRTYEQYF